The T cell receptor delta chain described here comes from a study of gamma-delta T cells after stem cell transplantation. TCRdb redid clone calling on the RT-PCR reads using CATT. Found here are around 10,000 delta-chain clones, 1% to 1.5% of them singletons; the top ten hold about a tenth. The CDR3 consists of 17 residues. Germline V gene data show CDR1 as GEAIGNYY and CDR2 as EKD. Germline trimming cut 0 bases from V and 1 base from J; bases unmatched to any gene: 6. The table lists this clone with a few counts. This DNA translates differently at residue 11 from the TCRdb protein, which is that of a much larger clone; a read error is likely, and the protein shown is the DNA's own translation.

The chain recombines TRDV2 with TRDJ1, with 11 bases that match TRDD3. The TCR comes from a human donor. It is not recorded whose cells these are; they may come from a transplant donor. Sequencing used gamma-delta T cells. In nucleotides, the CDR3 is TGTGCCTGTGACACCCTTGGGGGATACGCAATCACCGATAAACTCATCTTT. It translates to CACDTLGGYAITDKLIF.